The 21 T cell receptor beta chains given below trace back to one sample, sequenced in a study of blood T cell repertoires in COVID-19. TCRdb keeps only in-frame clones here, not all; method: immunoSEQ multiplex PCR. This sample yields 350,000 to 450,000 clones, of which 85% to 90% are seen a single time; 1.5% to 2% belongs to the top ten. The material sequenced was PBMCs or T cells enriched from blood (not recorded which). These receptors originate from a woman aged 30 to 39 who had recovered from COVID-19.

The chain employs TRBV7-9 and TRBJ2-1; unclear D gene. Trimming cost V 4 bases and J 8 bases, with 12 bases left between them. Germline V lookup: CDR1 SEHNR, CDR2 FQNEAQ (reference sequence). The CDR3 is 13 amino acids. The CDR3 sequence: CASSSPVRDEQFF. Here the CDR3 DNA reads TGTGCCAGCAGCTCGCCCGTACGCGATGAGCAGTTCTTC.

CDR3 residues: CASSLAIGHNQPQHF. The DNA of the CDR3 is TGTGCCAGCAGCTTAGCGATCGGACATAATCAGCCCCAGCATTTT. V and J are TRBV7-2 and TRBJ1-5, with a tentative D call TRBD1 (5 bases). Looked up from germline, CDR1 is SGHTA and CDR2 is FQGNSA. Trimming shortened V by 0 bases and J by 4 bases, and 10 bases separated the two germline ends. There are 15 residues in the CDR3.

The genes are TRBV10-2 and TRBJ1-5, with a weak D call TRBD1 (5 bases). This CDR3 is built from 15 residues. V was pared by 10 bases and J by 2 bases, with 18 bases between. Germline loops: CDR1 WSHSY, CDR2 SAAADI. The DNA for the CDR3 is TGCGCCACCGACCCCGACGGACACGGCAATCAGCCCCAGCATTTT. It specifies CATDPDGHGNQPQHF.

This chain links TRBV7-8 with TRBJ2-7; 11 bases fit TRBD1. Trimming removed 2 bases from V and 3 bases from J; junction bases left unmatched: 3. CDR1 and CDR2 from the germline V gene are SGHVS and FQNEAQ. This CDR3 contains 15 residues. The DNA for the CDR3 is TGTGCCAGCAGCTTACGGGACAGGGGGGGCTACGAGCAGTACTTC. Translating gives CASSLRDRGGYEQYF.

The genes are TRBV3-1 (or the pseudogene TRBV3-2) and TRBJ1-5, with D possibly TRBD1 on 5 matching bases. Germline CDR1 reads LGHDT; CDR2 reads YNNKEL (reference sequence). The CDR3 sequence is 14 residues long. Trimming removed 5 bases at V and 1 base at J, with 9 bases between. The CDR3 region is CASSIGVSNQPQHF. The CDR3 nucleotides read TGTGCCAGCAGCATAGGGGTGAGCAATCAGCCCCAGCATTTT.

This clone was counted a single time. This rearrangement joins TRBV5-4 to TRBJ1-4, with D unclear. Germline V CDR1 and CDR2: SGHNT, YYREEE (reference sequence). This CDR3 comprises 16 residues. Between the trimmed V and J ends, which lost 4 bases and 4 bases, there was a span of 17 bases. This chain's CDR3 is CASSRPDPGSNEKLFF. Here the CDR3 DNA reads TGTGCCAGCAGCCGCCCGGATCCGGGTAGTAATGAAAAACTGTTTTTT.

The J gene is TRBJ1-2, the V gene TRBV30; D ambiguous. With 2 bases removed from V and 4 bases from J, the gap between germline ends came to 11 bases. The CDR3 consists of 13 residues. Germline V gene data show CDR1 as GTSNPN and CDR2 as SVGIG (reference sequence). The DNA of the CDR3 is TGTGCCTGGAGTAGAATACTGAGCTATGGCTACACCTTC. As protein: CAWSRILSYGYTF.

The chain carries TRBV28 and TRBJ2-1; TRBD2 aligns across 9 bases. The CDR3 has 15 amino acids. Germline V CDR1 and CDR2: MDHEN, SYDVKM. Unmatched junction bases numbered 9, after V lost 6 bases and J lost 6 bases. CDR3 coding DNA: TGTGCCAGCAGACCTACTAGCGGGTGGGGCAATGAGCAGTTCTTC. Translated, it gives CASRPTSGWGNEQFF.

The chain couples TRBV2 to TRBJ1-1, with D perhaps TRBD1 (5 bases). Germline V gene data show CDR1 as SNHLY and CDR2 as FYNNEI. CDR3 size: 14 residues. The V end lost 7 bases, the J end lost 4 bases, and 16 bases lay between the germline ends. The CDR3 loop reads CASNDAGSGTEAFF. The CDR3 bases are TGTGCCAGCAATGACGCAGGGTCCGGCACTGAAGCTTTCTTT.

This clone came up once. The chain links TRBV3-1 (or the pseudogene TRBV3-2) to TRBJ2-1; a weak D match, TRBD2 (5 bases). V gave up 1 base and J gave up 4 bases, with 11 bases separating them. Germline CDR1 and CDR2: LGHDT and YNNKEL (reference sequence). The CDR3 runs to 15 residues. The CDR3 DNA sequence: TGTGCCAGCAGCCAAGTAAGGAGGACTTACAATGAGCAGTTCTTC. It specifies CASSQVRRTYNEQFF.

This chain links TRBV9 with TRBJ2-2; no clear D gene. Trimming took off 3 bases at V and 6 bases at J, with 9 bases between the two ends. The germline V gene has CDR1 SGDLS and CDR2 YYNGEE. This CDR3 region has 13 residues. CDR3: CASSGLVSGELFF. The CDR3 bases are TGTGCCAGCAGCGGACTCGTGTCCGGGGAGCTGTTTTTT.

This sequence joins TRBV27 and TRBJ1-4, with a weak D call TRBD1 (6 bases). The CDR3 runs to 15 residues. Germline CDR1 reads MNHEY; CDR2 reads SMNVEV (reference sequence). The ends were cut back, 4 bases at V and 7 bases at J, with 16 bases in the middle. The DNA of the CDR3 is TGTGCCAGCAGTTCATGGACAGAAGAGGGTGAAAAACTGTTTTTT. It codes for CASSSWTEEGEKLFF.

The chain has TRBV7-9 and TRBJ2-7; TRBD2 matches 8 bases. V lost 7 bases, J lost 0 bases, and 8 bases stayed unmatched. The CDR3 sequence is 15 residues long. CDR1 is SEHNR, CDR2 FQNEAQ, per germline (reference sequence). CDR3 amino acids: CASTRWGTSSYEQYF. The CDR3 DNA is TGTGCCAGCACCAGGTGGGGGACTAGCTCCTACGAGCAGTACTTC.

This rearrangement joins TRBV7-9 to TRBJ1-6; D is unclear. This CDR3 has 12 residues. With 4 bases removed from V and 10 bases from J, the gap between germline ends came to 8 bases. Germline CDR1 and CDR2: SEHNR and FQNEAQ (reference sequence). CDR3 sequence reads: CASSSPLSPLHF. The CDR3 DNA reads TGTGCCAGCAGCTCCCCCCTGTCACCCCTCCACTTT.

Comments on this clone: In the same sample, other DNA sequences code for this CDR3. The rearrangement links TRBV29-1 to TRBJ1-2, with 9 nucleotides matching TRBD1. V shed 6 bases, J shed 6 bases, and the junction held 5 bases outside the gene matches. CDR1 and CDR2 (germline): SQVTM, ANQGSEA. The CDR3 is 12 residues long. CDR3 nucleotide sequence: TGCAGCGTCGTTGGACAGGGGAATGGCTACACCTTC. Its translation is CSVVGQGNGYTF. Supplemented by reference TRBV29-1 and TRBJ1-2, the full variable domain reads SAVISQKPSRDICQRGTSLTIQCQVDSQVTMMFWYRQQPGQSLTLIATANQGSEATYESGFVIDKFPISRPNLTFSTLTVSNMSPEDSSIYLCSVVGQGNGYTFGSGTRLTVV.

The chain employs TRBV5-8 and TRBJ1-5; a weak D match, TRBD1 (5 bases). Germline CDR1 is SGHTS and CDR2 is YDEGEE. CDR3 length: 16 residues. Trimming cost V 0 bases and J 8 bases, with 18 bases left between them. The DNA for the CDR3 is TGTGCCAGCAGCTTGGGCCGGCAGGGCCTCAGAGAGCCCCAGCATTTT. It yields the protein CASSLGRQGLREPQHF.

In its sample, this clone was seen a few times. The chain couples TRBV6-5 to TRBJ2-7, with 11 bases lining up with TRBD1. The CDR3 has 14 residues. Losses at the gene ends were 2 bases for V and 5 bases for J; bases not matched to a gene: 2. CDR1 and CDR2 (germline): MNHEY, SVGAGI. The CDR3 spells CASSYGDRGNEQYF. The CDR3 DNA follows: TGTGCCAGCAGTTACGGGGACAGGGGGAACGAGCAGTACTTC.

The chain links TRBV28 to TRBJ2-3, with TRBD2 matching 10 bases. Germline V gives CDR1 MDHEN, CDR2 SYDVKM. This CDR3 has 21 residues. V gave up 3 bases and J gave up 0 bases; unmatched junction bases: 18. CDR3 sequence: CASSLWDEVRTSGTSTDTQYF. The DNA of the CDR3 is TGTGCCAGCAGTTTGTGGGACGAAGTTCGGACTAGCGGAACTAGCACAGATACGCAGTATTTT.

CDR3 in DNA: TGTGCCAGTAGTCCCCTCGCCAGGAATGCTAACTATGGCTACACCTTC. This sequence encodes CASSPLARNANYGYTF. The chain uses TRBV19 and TRBJ1-2; the D is unclear. The CDR3 runs to 16 residues. Per germline, CDR1 LNHDA and CDR2 SQIVND (reference sequence). Trimming cost V 5 bases and J 0 bases, with 16 bases left between them.

The chain carries TRBV19 and TRBJ2-5, with 7 nucleotides matching TRBD2. Germline V lookup: CDR1 LNHDA, CDR2 SQIVND (reference sequence). V shed 5 bases and J 2 bases; nucleotides not matched to a gene: 14. The CDR3 is made up of 17 amino acids. CDR3 bases: TGTGCCAGTAGTTTCTCTCGGGGAGCGGGGAAACAAGAGACCCAGTACTTC. This encodes CASSFSRGAGKQETQYF.

The rearrangement links TRBV5-4 to TRBJ2-3, with 10 positions matching TRBD1. CDR1 and CDR2 from the germline V gene are SGHNT and YYREEE (reference sequence). V shed 0 bases, J shed 5 bases, and the junction held 0 bases outside the gene matches. CDR3 length: 14 amino acids. CDR3 sequence: CASSLGTGGDTQYF. The CDR3 nucleotides read TGTGCCAGCAGCTTGGGGACAGGGGGAGATACGCAGTATTTT.